These T cell receptor beta chains were read from a single sample in a study of blood T cell repertoires in COVID-19. The table came from immunoSEQ multiplex PCR; TCRdb's copy has only in-frame clones and leaves some out. The table records about half a million clones, around nine tenths of them present only once. Sequencing was carried out using PBMCs or T cells enriched from blood (not recorded which). All receptors derive from a woman between 55 and 75 years old who had recovered from COVID-19. CDR3s include the opening cysteine and the closing phenylalanine or tryptophan. A D gene is named only where the DNA matches it firmly. Size tells how often a clone was seen (once, few, many) or the class of an expanded clone, and some rows leave it out.

J,D,V,size,CDR3,DNA
TRBJ2-3,-,TRBV10-2,-,CASSEFRARDTQYF,TGCGCCAGCAGTGAATTCAGGGCGCGGGATACGCAGTATTTT
TRBJ1-1,-,TRBV5-1,few,CASSLASGRTEAFF,TGCGCCAGCAGCTTGGCGTCAGGCAGAACTGAAGCTTTCTTT
TRBJ1-4,TRBD1,TRBV5-1,-,CASSWGTANEKLFF,TGCGCCAGCAGCTGGGGGACAGCTAATGAAAAACTGTTTTTT
TRBJ2-7,-,TRBV21-1,-,CARQEISSYEQYF,TGTGCCAGACAGGAAATAAGCTCCTACGAGCAGTACTTC
TRBJ2-2,TRBD2,TRBV2,few,CASRTSPQNTGELFF,TGTGCCAGCAGGACTAGCCCGCAGAACACCGGGGAGCTGTTTTTT
TRBJ1-4,-,TRBV19,few,CASSIRVLYNPTNEKLFF,TGTGCCAGTAGTATCCGAGTTCTTTATAACCCAACTAATGAAAAACTGTTTTTT
TRBJ2-5,-,TRBV19,few,CASSIVTRETQYF,TGTGCCAGTAGTATAGTGACACGAGAGACCCAGTACTTC
TRBJ1-5,-,TRBV19,-,CASSIGQMGQPQHF,TGTGCCAGTAGTATTGGCCAGATGGGCCAGCCCCAGCATTTT
TRBJ1-3,-,TRBV7-2,once,CASSLRRGTGNTIYF,TGTGCCAGCAGCTTACGGCGGGGGACTGGAAACACCATATATTTT
TRBJ2-3,TRBD2,TRBV19,-,CASSRGTSGGASTDTQYF,TGTGCCAGTAGTCGGGGGACTAGCGGGGGGGCGAGCACAGATACGCAGTATTTT
TRBJ2-5,-,TRBV12-5,-,CASGLGQRNFQETQYF,TGTGCTAGTGGTTTGGGACAGAGAAACTTCCAAGAGACCCAGTACTTC
TRBJ2-3,-,TRBV19,-,CASSRGFQGTDTQYF,TGTGCCAGTAGTCGGGGGTTTCAAGGCACAGATACGCAGTATTTT
TRBJ2-7,TRBD1,TRBV7-8,-,CASRSRDRAEQYF,TGTGCCAGCAGGTCCCGGGACAGGGCCGAGCAGTACTTC
TRBJ2-2,-,TRBV6-5,few,CASSYQGPGELFF,TGTGCCAGCAGTTACCAGGGCCCCGGGGAGCTGTTTTTT
TRBJ1-5,TRBD1,TRBV2,few,CASSESAGGGPQHF,TGTGCCAGCAGTGAGTCGGCAGGGGGCGGGCCCCAGCATTTT
TRBJ1-5,TRBD1,TRBV19,-,CASSISLTGSNQPQHF,TGTGCCAGTAGTATATCTTTGACAGGGTCTAATCAGCCCCAGCATTTT
TRBJ2-1,TRBD2,TRBV3-1/TRBV3-2,-,CASSQESGVGNEQFF,TGTGCCAGCAGCCAAGAGAGCGGGGTCGGGAATGAGCAGTTCTTC
TRBJ1-2,-,TRBV27,-,CASSLKAEGYGYTF,TGTGCCAGCAGTTTAAAGGCTGAGGGCTATGGCTACACCTTC
TRBJ2-1,TRBD2,TRBV5-1,-,CARPLAGEGNEQFF,TGCGCCAGGCCACTAGCGGGGGAGGGCAATGAGCAGTTCTTC
TRBJ2-2,-,TRBV10-1,-,CASSERRPGSSTGELFF,TGCGCCAGCAGTGAGCGGAGACCCGGATCGAGCACCGGGGAGCTGTTTTTT
TRBJ2-2,TRBD2,TRBV5-5,once,CASSTGLAGFTGELFF,TGTGCCAGCAGCACGGGACTAGCGGGTTTCACCGGGGAGCTGTTTTTT
TRBJ1-1,-,TRBV6-4,-,CASSDSRDGPRWNTEAFF,TGTGCCAGCAGTGACTCGAGAGACGGCCCGCGGTGGAACACTGAAGCTTTCTTT
TRBJ1-3,-,TRBV30,-,CAWSRRAGAGNTIYF,TGTGCCTGGAGTCGCCGGGCAGGGGCTGGAAACACCATATATTTT
TRBJ2-6,TRBD1,TRBV5-1,-,CASSLETQGAGNVLTF,TGCGCCAGCAGCTTGGAGACACAGGGGGCAGGCAACGTCCTGACTTTC
TRBJ2-1,TRBD1,TRBV27,once,CASSLTGGNEQFF,TGTGCCAGCAGTTTAACAGGGGGCAATGAGCAGTTCTTC
TRBJ1-2,-,TRBV7-2,-,CASSLLPSNYGYTF,TGTGCCAGCAGCTTACTCCCCTCTAACTATGGCTACACCTTC
TRBJ1-2,-,TRBV29-1,-,CSVVEGNYGYTF,TGCAGCGTTGTGGAGGGTAACTATGGCTACACCTTC
TRBJ1-1,-,TRBV29-1,-,CSVPGPGVDKAFF,TGCAGCGTTCCAGGTCCGGGGGTTGACAAAGCTTTCTTT
TRBJ2-4,-,TRBV6-4,once,CASSDSIWRRAKNIQYF,TGTGCCAGCAGTGACTCGATTTGGCGGAGAGCCAAAAACATTCAGTACTTC
TRBJ2-5,-,TRBV10-3,-,CAISLAGQETQYF,TGTGCCATCAGTCTGGCGGGTCAAGAGACCCAGTACTTC
TRBJ2-3,-,TRBV4-1,-,CASSSQPSTDTQYF,TGCGCCAGCAGTAGTCAACCTAGCACAGATACGCAGTATTTT
TRBJ1-4,TRBD1,TRBV9,-,CASSARDSLNEKLFF,TGTGCCAGCAGCGCCCGGGACAGCCTTAATGAAAAACTGTTTTTT
TRBJ2-2,TRBD1,TRBV10-3,-,CAIRGTGETGELFF,TGTGCCATTAGGGGGACAGGGGAGACCGGGGAGCTGTTTTTT
TRBJ1-5,TRBD1,TRBV6-5,-,CASRGQGGNQPQHF,TGTGCCAGCAGAGGACAGGGTGGCAATCAGCCCCAGCATTTT
TRBJ2-3,-,TRBV2,-,CASRGGATDTQYF,TGTGCCAGCAGGGGGGGGGCCACAGATACGCAGTATTTT
TRBJ1-1,-,TRBV10-3,-,CAISDLLRVGGKTGLTEAFF,TGTGCCATCAGTGATCTTTTACGGGTCGGGGGGAAGACAGGTCTGACTGAAGCTTTCTTT
TRBJ2-1,-,TRBV6-6,-,CASRRASGWNEQFF,TGTGCCAGCAGACGCGCGTCAGGGTGGAATGAGCAGTTCTTC
TRBJ2-4,-,TRBV5-4,-,CASKADIEYIQYF,TGTGCCAGCAAAGCCGACATTGAGTACATTCAGTACTTC
TRBJ1-2,TRBD1,TRBV18,-,CASSPGTGRLYGYTF,TGTGCCAGCTCACCGGGGACAGGGAGACTCTATGGCTACACCTTC
TRBJ1-1,TRBD1,TRBV14,once,CASSQNTGVRFEAFF,TGTGCCAGCAGCCAAAATACAGGGGTTAGGTTTGAAGCTTTCTTT
TRBJ1-2,TRBD1,TRBV10-3,-,CAISGVLPGQGMGGYTF,TGTGCCATCAGTGGGGTTCTTCCGGGACAGGGGATGGGGGGCTACACCTTC
TRBJ2-1,-,TRBV3-1/TRBV3-2,-,CASSQERLAHNNEQFF,TGTGCCAGCAGCCAAGAAAGGCTAGCCCACAACAATGAGCAGTTCTTC
TRBJ2-4,TRBD1,TRBV11-2,once,CASSLGRGLVAKNIQYF,TGTGCCAGCAGCTTAGGCAGGGGGCTAGTGGCCAAAAACATTCAGTACTTC
TRBJ2-1,TRBD2,TRBV12-5,-,CASGLGQRGVYNEQFF,TGTGCTAGTGGTTTGGGGCAGCGGGGGGTCTACAATGAGCAGTTCTTC
TRBJ2-2,-,TRBV6-5,-,CASSYRPGRGGELFF,TGTGCCAGCAGTTATCGCCCGGGAAGAGGCGGGGAGCTGTTTTTT
TRBJ1-3,-,TRBV7-9,-,CASRGLNSGNTIYF,TGTGCCAGCAGGGGACTGAACTCTGGAAACACCATATATTTT